The T cell receptor (beta chain) under discussion was sequenced for a study of blood T cell repertoires in COVID-19. Study summary: PBMCs, B-cell-depleted T cells, or T cells were the source of the cDNA or gDNA that made up the material.

This clone appeared a single time. As processed by the authors: Nucleated cell number was recorded as an estimate derived from reference gene primer amplification. The protocol was immunoSEQ multiplex PCR, while the TCRdb copy is restricted to in-frame clones and leaves out a portion. V, J and clone size reflect that table, while D and trimming were determined from the DNA. The table lists 180,000 or so clones, roughly 77% of them singletons. Germline V gene lookup returns CDR1 MNHEY and CDR2 SVGAGI. The CDR3 consists of 15 residues. Germline trimming cut 6 bases from V and 4 bases from J; bases unmatched to any gene: 8.

The rearrangement uses TRBV6-5 and TRBJ2-1; 8 bases are a match to TRBD1. Sequencing was carried out using peripheral blood. The clonotype originates from a woman of 80 years or more with COVID-19, enrolled during active disease. The CDR3: CASRPDRDTYNEQFF. CDR3 DNA: TGTGCCAGCAGACCGGACAGGGATACGTACAATGAGCAGTTCTTC.